This T cell receptor beta chain originates from a study of shared clonotypes between healthy human individuals. Study as a whole: Researchers assigned three CD4 naive, three CD4 memory, two CD8 naive and one CD8 memory plate to each donor. Study conclusions and caveats: Roughly 5% of naive CD4 clonotypes were shared across several donors.

This CDR3 is built from 14 residues. Per the germline V gene, CDR1 is SGHTA and CDR2 is FQGTGA. V shed 5 bases and J shed 8 bases, with 16 bases lying between them. Of note for this clone: Its specificity is unknown.

Using immunoSEQ multiplex PCR, the repertoire was profiled, and TCRdb retains in-frame clones only, with some absent. The repertoire holds approximately 1,000,000 clones, with roughly 80% as singletons. The chain joins TRBV7-3 to TRBJ2-1; D is perhaps TRBD2 (6 bases). This sequence was found in a man aged 18 to 30 in good health. Some clones in this sample may be carry-over from other donors' samples. The sample consisted of memory CD4+ T cells from PBMCs. Subset specified: CD45RA-negative fraction. The CDR3 DNA is TGTGCCAGCAGCCCCGGGGGTGGAGAGGATGAGCAGTTCTTC. Its protein is CASSPGGGEDEQFF.